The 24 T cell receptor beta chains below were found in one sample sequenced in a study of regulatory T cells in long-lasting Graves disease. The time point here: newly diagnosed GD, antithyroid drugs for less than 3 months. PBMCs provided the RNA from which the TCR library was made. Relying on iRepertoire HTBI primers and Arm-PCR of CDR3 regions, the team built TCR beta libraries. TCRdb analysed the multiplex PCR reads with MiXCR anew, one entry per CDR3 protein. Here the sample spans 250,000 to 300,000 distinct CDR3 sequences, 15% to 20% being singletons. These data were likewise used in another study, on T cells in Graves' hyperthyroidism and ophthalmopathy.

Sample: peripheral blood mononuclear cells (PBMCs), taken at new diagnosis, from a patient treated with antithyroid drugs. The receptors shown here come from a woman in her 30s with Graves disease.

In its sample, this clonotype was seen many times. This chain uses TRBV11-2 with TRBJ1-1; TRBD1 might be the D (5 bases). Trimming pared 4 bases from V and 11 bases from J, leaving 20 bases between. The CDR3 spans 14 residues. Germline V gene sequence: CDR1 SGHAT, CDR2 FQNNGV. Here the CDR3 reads CASSSIRGSVFAFF. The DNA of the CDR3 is TGTGCCAGCAGCTCCATTAGGGGATCGGTGTTTGCTTTCTTT.

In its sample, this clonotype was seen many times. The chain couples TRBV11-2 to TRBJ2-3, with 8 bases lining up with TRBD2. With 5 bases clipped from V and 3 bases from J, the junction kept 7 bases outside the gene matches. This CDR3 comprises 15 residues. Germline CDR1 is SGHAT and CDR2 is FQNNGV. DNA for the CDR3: TGTGCCAGCAGCCAAGGACTAGCTCTTACAGATACGCAGTATTTT. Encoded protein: CASSQGLALTDTQYF.

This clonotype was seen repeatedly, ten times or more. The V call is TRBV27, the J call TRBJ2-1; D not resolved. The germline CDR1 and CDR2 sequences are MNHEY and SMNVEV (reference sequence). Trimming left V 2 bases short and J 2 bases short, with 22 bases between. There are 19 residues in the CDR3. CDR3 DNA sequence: TGTGCCAGCAGTTTACGCCGGGCCGCTTCCCCTCACCCCTACAATGAGCAGTTCTTC. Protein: CASSLRRAASPHPYNEQFF.

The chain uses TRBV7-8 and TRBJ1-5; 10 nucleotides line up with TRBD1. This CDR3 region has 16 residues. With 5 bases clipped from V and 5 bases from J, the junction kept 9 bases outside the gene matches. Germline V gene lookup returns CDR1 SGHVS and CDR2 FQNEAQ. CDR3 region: CASSLRDRGSYQPQHF. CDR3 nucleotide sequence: TGTGCCAGCAGCCTCCGGGACAGGGGATCCTATCAGCCCCAGCATTTT.

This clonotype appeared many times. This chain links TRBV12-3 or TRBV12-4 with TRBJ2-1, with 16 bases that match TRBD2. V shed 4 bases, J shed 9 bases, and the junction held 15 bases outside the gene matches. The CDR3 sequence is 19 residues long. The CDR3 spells CASSSPRSGLAGGPLEQFF. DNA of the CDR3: TGTGCCAGCAGTTCACCCCGTTCGGGACTAGCGGGGGGGCCCCTTGAGCAGTTCTTC.

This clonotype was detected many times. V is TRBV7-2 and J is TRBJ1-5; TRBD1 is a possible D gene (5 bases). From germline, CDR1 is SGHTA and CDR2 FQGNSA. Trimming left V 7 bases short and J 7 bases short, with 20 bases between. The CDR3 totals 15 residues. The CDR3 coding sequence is TGTGCCAGCACCCCCGGGACCCACCCCGCCCAGCCCCAGCATTTT. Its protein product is CASTPGTHPAQPQHF.

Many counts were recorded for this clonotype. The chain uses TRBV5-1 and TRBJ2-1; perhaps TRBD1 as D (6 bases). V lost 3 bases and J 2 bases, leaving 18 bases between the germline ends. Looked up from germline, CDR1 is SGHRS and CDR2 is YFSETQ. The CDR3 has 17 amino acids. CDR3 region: CASSSYHPQGPYNEQFF. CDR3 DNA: TGCGCCAGCAGCTCCTATCATCCTCAGGGGCCCTACAATGAGCAGTTCTTC.

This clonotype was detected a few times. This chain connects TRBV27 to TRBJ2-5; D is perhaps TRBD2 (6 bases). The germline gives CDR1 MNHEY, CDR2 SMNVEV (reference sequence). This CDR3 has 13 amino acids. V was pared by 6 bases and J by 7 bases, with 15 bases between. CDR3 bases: TGTGCCAGCAGACAACAGGCCGGGGGGACCCAGTACTTC. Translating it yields CASRQQAGGTQYF.

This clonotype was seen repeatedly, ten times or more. CDR3 region: CASSEPGTGDEKLFF. The CDR3, as DNA: TGTGCCAGCAGTGAGCCCGGGACAGGGGACGAAAAACTGTTTTTT. The rearrangement links TRBV27 to TRBJ1-4, with 10 bases matching TRBD1. The V and J ends lost 5 bases and 8 bases, in that order; junction bases with no gene match: 8. The germline V gene has CDR1 MNHEY and CDR2 SMNVEV (reference sequence). The CDR3 sequence is 15 residues long. The full variable domain, its missing parts supplied by reference TRBV27 and TRBJ1-4, is EAQVTQNPRYLITVTGKKLTVTCSQNMNHEYMSWYRQDPGLGLRQIYYSMNVEVTDKGDVPEGYKVSRKEKRNFPLILESPSPNQTSLYFCASSEPGTGDEKLFFGSGTQLSVL.

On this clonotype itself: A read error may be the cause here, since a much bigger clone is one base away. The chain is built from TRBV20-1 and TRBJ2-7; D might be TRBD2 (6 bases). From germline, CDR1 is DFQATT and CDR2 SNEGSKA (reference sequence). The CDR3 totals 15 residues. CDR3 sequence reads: CSARDGGTASYEQHF. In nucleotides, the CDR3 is TGCAGTGCTAGAGATGGGGGGACCGCATCCTACGAGCAGCACTTC.

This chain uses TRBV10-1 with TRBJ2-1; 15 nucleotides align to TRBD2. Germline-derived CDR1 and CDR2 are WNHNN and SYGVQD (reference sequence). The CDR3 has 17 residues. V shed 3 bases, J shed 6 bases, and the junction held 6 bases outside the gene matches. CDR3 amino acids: CASSDRGLAGGGNEQFF. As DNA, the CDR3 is TGCGCCAGCAGTGACCGGGGACTAGCGGGGGGCGGCAATGAGCAGTTCTTC.

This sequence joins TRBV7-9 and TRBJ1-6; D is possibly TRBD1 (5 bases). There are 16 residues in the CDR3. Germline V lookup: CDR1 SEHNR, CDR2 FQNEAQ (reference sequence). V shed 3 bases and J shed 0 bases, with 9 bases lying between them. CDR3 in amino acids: CASSFTDSSYNSPLHF. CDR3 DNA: TGTGCCAGCAGCTTTACAGACAGCTCCTATAATTCACCCCTCCACTTT.

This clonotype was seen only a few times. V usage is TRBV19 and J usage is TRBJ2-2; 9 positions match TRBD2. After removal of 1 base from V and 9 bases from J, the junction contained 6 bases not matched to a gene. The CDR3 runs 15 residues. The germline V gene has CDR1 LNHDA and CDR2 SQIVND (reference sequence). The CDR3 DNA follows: TGTGCCAGTAGTATAGGCGGGGGGGCCTTCCGGGAGCTGTTTTTT. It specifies CASSIGGGAFRELFF.

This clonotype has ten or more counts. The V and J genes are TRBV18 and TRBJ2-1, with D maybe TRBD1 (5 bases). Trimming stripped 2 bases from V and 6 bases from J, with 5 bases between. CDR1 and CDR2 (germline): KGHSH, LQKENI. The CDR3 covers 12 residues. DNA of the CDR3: TGTGCCAGCTCACCAGACAGCAATGAGCAGTTCTTC. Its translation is CASSPDSNEQFF.

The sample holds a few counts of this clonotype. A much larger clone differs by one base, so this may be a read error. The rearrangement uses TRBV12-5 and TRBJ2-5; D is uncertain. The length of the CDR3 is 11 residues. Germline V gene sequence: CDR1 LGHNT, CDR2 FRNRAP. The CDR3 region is CASGNQEAQYF. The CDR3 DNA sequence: TGTGCTAGTGGAAACCAAGAGGCCCAGTACTTC.

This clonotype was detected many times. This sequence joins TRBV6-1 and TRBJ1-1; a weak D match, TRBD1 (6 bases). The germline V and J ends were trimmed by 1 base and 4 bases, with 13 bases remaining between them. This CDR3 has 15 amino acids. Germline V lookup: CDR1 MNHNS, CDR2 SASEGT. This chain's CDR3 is CASSEGGGWATEAFF. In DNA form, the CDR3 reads TGTGCCAGCAGTGAAGGAGGGGGTTGGGCCACTGAAGCTTTCTTT.

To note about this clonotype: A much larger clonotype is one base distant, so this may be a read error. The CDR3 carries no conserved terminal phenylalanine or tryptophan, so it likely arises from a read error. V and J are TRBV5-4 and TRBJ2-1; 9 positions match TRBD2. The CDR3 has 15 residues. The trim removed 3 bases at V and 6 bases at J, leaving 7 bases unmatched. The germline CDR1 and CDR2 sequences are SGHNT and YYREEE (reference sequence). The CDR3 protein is CASSYAGTSSNEQFI. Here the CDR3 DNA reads TGTGCCAGCAGCTACGCCGGGACTAGCTCCAATGAGCAGTTCATC.

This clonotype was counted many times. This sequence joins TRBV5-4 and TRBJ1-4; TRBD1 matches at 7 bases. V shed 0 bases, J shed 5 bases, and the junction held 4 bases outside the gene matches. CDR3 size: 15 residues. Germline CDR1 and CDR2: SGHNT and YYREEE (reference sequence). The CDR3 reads CASSLGGQSNEKLFF. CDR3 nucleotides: TGTGCCAGCAGCTTGGGGGGACAGAGCAATGAAAAACTGTTTTTT. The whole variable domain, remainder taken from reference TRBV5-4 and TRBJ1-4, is ETGVTQSPTHLIKTRGQQVTLRCSSQSGHNTVSWYQQALGQGPQFIFQYYREEENGRGNFPPRFSGLQFPNYSSELNVNALELDDSALYLCASSLGGQSNEKLFFGSGTQLSVL.

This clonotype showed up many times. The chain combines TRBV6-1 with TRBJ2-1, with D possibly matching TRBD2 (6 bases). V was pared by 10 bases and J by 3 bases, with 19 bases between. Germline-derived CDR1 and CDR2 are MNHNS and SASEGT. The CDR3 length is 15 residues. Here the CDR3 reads CANPRGGEFYNEQFF. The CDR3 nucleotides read TGTGCCAACCCCCGGGGCGGGGAGTTCTACAATGAGCAGTTCTTC.

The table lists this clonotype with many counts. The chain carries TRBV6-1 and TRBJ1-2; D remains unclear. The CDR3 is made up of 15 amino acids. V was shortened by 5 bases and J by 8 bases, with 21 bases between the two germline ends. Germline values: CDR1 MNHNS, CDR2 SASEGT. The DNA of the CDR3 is TGTGCCAGCAGTCAGCCCCAGGTTCGTCTCGTAGGCTACACCTTC. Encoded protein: CASSQPQVRLVGYTF.

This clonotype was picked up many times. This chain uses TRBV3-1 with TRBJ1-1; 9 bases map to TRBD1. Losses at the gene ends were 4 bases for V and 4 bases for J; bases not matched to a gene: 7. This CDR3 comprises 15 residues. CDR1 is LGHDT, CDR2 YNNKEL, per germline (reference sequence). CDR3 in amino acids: CASSRTGTGTTEAFF. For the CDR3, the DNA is TGTGCCAGCAGCCGAACCGGGACAGGGACCACTGAAGCTTTCTTT.

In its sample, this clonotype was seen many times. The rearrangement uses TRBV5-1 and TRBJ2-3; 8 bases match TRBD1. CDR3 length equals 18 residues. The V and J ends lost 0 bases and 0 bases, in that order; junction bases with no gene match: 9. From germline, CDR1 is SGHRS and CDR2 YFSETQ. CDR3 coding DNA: TGCGCCAGCAGCTTGGCTCCATCAGGGGGCCTTAGCACAGATACGCAGTATTTT. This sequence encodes CASSLAPSGGLSTDTQYF.

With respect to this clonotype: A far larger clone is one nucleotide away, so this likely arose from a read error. CDR3 in amino acids: CSAVTSGGAREQYF. The CDR3 DNA sequence: TGCAGTGCTGTCACTAGCGGGGGGGCGCGGGAGCAGTACTTC. The chain links TRBV20-1 to TRBJ2-7, with 13 bases fitting TRBD2. The germline gives CDR1 DFQATT, CDR2 SNEGSKA (reference sequence). The CDR3 spans 14 residues. J was trimmed by 7 bases and V by 5 bases; bases with no gene match: 8.

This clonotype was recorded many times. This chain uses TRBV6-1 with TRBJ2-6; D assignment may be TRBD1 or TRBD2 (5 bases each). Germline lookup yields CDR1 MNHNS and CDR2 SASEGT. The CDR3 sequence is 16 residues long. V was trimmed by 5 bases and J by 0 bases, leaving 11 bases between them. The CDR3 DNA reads TGTGCCAGCAGTAGTTCAGGGAGCTCTGGGGCCAACGTCCTGACTTTC. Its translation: CASSSSGSSGANVLTF.